This T cell receptor (beta chain) was recovered during a study of T-cell memory formation after mild COVID-19. TCRdb re-analysed the 5' RACE reads in MiXCR, keeping a single row per CDR3 protein. This sample carries roughly 600,000 distinct CDR3 sequences, 15% to 20% of them seen once, and the ten largest clones take about 12%. This clonotype came up a few times. The sequence was obtained from an adult woman who had mild COVID-19 (a few samples of this study predate the infection). Cell type and time point are not known. The sequenced material came from PBMCs or a T cell subset sorted from them (not recorded which).

The CDR3 loop is CASSWRGSDTQYF. The CDR3 DNA reads as TGTGCCAGCAGCTGGAGGGGTTCAGATACGCAGTATTTT. The chain couples TRBV28 to TRBJ2-3; tentatively, D is TRBD2 (6 bases). The CDR3 length is 13 residues. Germline V CDR1 and CDR2: MDHEN, SYDVKM. V lost 6 bases and J lost 4, with 11 bases in between.